A single sample gave rise to the 25 T cell receptor beta chains below, sequenced in a study of CD8 T cells in Susac syndrome. RNA totalling about 0.45 to 1 ug underwent reverse transcription with random hexamers. TCRdb re-analysed the immunoSEQ multiplex PCR reads in MiXCR, keeping a single row per CDR3 protein. The table records about 150,000 distinct CDR3 sequences, 95% of them present only once. What was sequenced was CD8+ T cells from PBMCs. These receptors were collected from a human donor with multiple sclerosis.

This clonotype showed up just once. V is TRBV7-9 and J is TRBJ2-1, with D possibly matching TRBD1 (5 bases). CDR3 length equals 12 residues. Germline lookup yields CDR1 SEHNR and CDR2 FQNEAQ (reference sequence). Between the trimmed V and J ends, which lost 5 bases and 6 bases, there was a span of 8 bases. This CDR3 reads CASSPDSNEQFF. DNA of the CDR3: TGTGCCAGCAGCCCTGACAGCAATGAGCAGTTCTTC. Full variable domain (remainder filled in from reference TRBV7-9 and TRBJ2-1): DTGVSQNPRHKITKRGQNVTFRCDPISEHNRLYWYRQTLGQGPEFLTYFQNEAQLEKSRLLSDRFSAERPKGSFSTLEIQRTEQGDSAMYLCASSPDSNEQFFGPGTRLTVL.

This clonotype was seen just once. The chain combines TRBV12-5 with TRBJ2-6; D not certain. The CDR3 totals 15 residues. V gave up 6 bases and J gave up 0 bases, with 9 bases separating them. Looked up from germline, CDR1 is LGHNT and CDR2 is FRNRAP. The CDR3 loop reads CASGVPISGANVLTF. CDR3 bases: TGTGCTAGTGGCGTACCAATCTCTGGGGCCAACGTCCTGACTTTC. Drawing the rest from reference TRBV12-5 and TRBJ2-6, the complete variable domain is DARVTQTPRHKVTEMGQEVTMRCQPILGHNTVFWYRQTMMQGLELLAYFRNRAPLDDSGMPKDRFSAEMPDATLATLKIQPSEPRDSAVYFCASGVPISGANVLTFGAGSRLTVL.

This sequence joins TRBV4-1 and TRBJ2-2; D is possibly TRBD1 (7 bases). The germline V and J ends were trimmed by 4 bases and 2 bases, with 26 bases remaining between them. Germline V gene data show CDR1 as MGHRA and CDR2 as YSYEKL. The CDR3 covers 20 residues. CDR3 sequence: CASSRAVGGGYGFNTGELFF. The CDR3 DNA reads TGCGCCAGCAGCCGGGCGGTCGGAGGGGGCTATGGTTTTAACACCGGGGAGCTGTTTTTT.

The rearrangement uses TRBV29-1 and TRBJ1-2, with D unclear. Germline V CDR1 and CDR2: SQVTM, ANQGSEA. With 6 bases removed from V and 4 bases from J, the gap between germline ends came to 18 bases. The CDR3 sequence is 14 residues long. CDR3 loop: CSVPTRGVAYGYTF. In DNA form, the CDR3 reads TGCAGCGTCCCAACGCGCGGGGTAGCCTATGGCTACACCTTC.

This chain links TRBV11-2 with TRBJ2-7; D unclear. Germline V lookup: CDR1 SGHAT, CDR2 FQNNGV. The CDR3 is 13 amino acids. Trimming stripped 4 bases from V and 6 bases from J, with 13 bases between. CDR3 sequence reads: CASSWDARGEQYV. The CDR3 DNA reads TGTGCCAGCAGCTGGGATGCCCGAGGCGAGCAGTACGTC.

J is TRBJ2-1 and V is TRBV7-8, with 9 nucleotides matching TRBD1. The CDR3 contains 13 residues. The J segment lost 8 bases and the V segment lost 5 bases, leaving 4 bases of the junction unmatched. The germline V gene encodes CDR1 SGHVS and CDR2 FQNEAQ. CDR3 amino acids: CASSPGTGYEQFF. CDR3 DNA sequence: TGTGCCAGCAGCCCCGGGACAGGGTATGAGCAGTTCTTC.

The chain uses TRBV27 and TRBJ2-7; 8 bases agree with TRBD1. The germline V gene has CDR1 MNHEY and CDR2 SMNVEV (reference sequence). The junction had 2 bases not matched to a gene; V was cut back by 2 bases and J by 2 bases. This CDR3 region has 14 residues. The CDR3 reads CASSLGTGPYEQYF. The CDR3 DNA follows: TGTGCCAGCAGTTTAGGGACAGGTCCCTACGAGCAGTACTTC.

This chain links TRBV7-9 with TRBJ2-3; D not resolved. Trimming removed 1 base from V and 2 bases from J, with 7 bases in between. Per germline, CDR1 SEHNR and CDR2 FQNEAQ (reference sequence). The CDR3 totals 14 residues. This chain's CDR3 is CASSLEVVTDTQYF. CDR3 DNA sequence: TGTGCCAGCAGCTTAGAGGTAGTCACAGATACGCAGTATTTT.

The J gene is TRBJ2-3, the V gene TRBV3-1; 8 bases map to TRBD2. CDR3 length equals 17 residues. CDR1 and CDR2 (germline): LGHDT, YNNKEL (reference sequence). The V segment lost 4 bases and the J segment 2 bases; nucleotides outside the gene matches: 11. CDR3 sequence reads: CASSPWGAGAFTDTQYF. In nucleotides, the CDR3 is TGTGCCAGCAGCCCCTGGGGAGCGGGGGCCTTCACAGATACGCAGTATTTT.

J is TRBJ1-1 and V is TRBV29-1; 7 nucleotides match TRBD1. J lost 1 base, V lost 6 bases, and 8 bases had no gene match. Germline loops: CDR1 SQVTM, CDR2 ANQGSEA. This CDR3 comprises 14 residues. The CDR3 DNA is TGCAGCGTCCCGACAGGGCCAAGGAACACTGAAGCTTTCTTT. Its translation: CSVPTGPRNTEAFF.

The rearrangement uses TRBV20-1 and TRBJ2-7; maybe TRBD2 (6 bases). CDR1 is DFQATT and CDR2 is SNEGSKA in the germline V gene (reference sequence). CDR3 length: 13 residues. V was pared by 6 bases and J by 0 bases, with 12 bases between. The CDR3, as DNA: TGCAGTGCGCCAGACGGGGGCTCCTACGAGCAGTACTTC. Its protein is CSAPDGGSYEQYF.

This clonotype appeared once. The genes are TRBV7-3 and TRBJ1-1; TRBD1 is a possible D gene (5 bases). V lost 1 base and J lost 5, with 11 bases in between. CDR3 length: 14 amino acids. Looked up from germline, CDR1 is SGHTA and CDR2 is FQGTGA. The CDR3 sequence is CASSLKGQGTEAFF. In DNA form, the CDR3 reads TGTGCCAGCAGCTTAAAGGGTCAGGGTACTGAAGCTTTCTTT.

The chain is built from TRBV15 and TRBJ2-1; D possibly corresponds to TRBD2 (5 bases). Trimming cost V 5 bases and J 0 bases, with 11 bases left between them. Per germline, CDR1 LNHNV and CDR2 YYDKDF (reference sequence). CDR3 length: 15 amino acids. In DNA, the CDR3 is TGTGCCACCAGCCTCAGCGGAGACTCCTACAATGAGCAGTTCTTC. Its translation is CATSLSGDSYNEQFF.

The chain uses TRBV4-1 and TRBJ2-5; D is uncertain. Trimming removed 0 bases at V and 0 bases at J, with 8 bases between. The CDR3 loop spans 15 amino acids. Germline values: CDR1 MGHRA, CDR2 YSYEKL. CDR3 in DNA: TGCGCCAGCAGCCAAGAAGGACGGGACCAAGAGACCCAGTACTTC. Amino acid sequence: CASSQEGRDQETQYF.

This chain joins TRBV25-1 and TRBJ2-7; D is possibly TRBD1 or TRBD2 (5 bases each). CDR1 and CDR2 (germline): MGHDK, SYGVNS. The V and J ends lost 6 bases and 3 bases respectively, with 15 bases between them. The CDR3 loop spans 14 amino acids. The CDR3 is CASSEEAGSYEQYF. DNA of the CDR3: TGTGCCAGCAGCGAGGAGGCAGGGAGCTACGAGCAGTACTTC.

The genes are TRBV6-2 or TRBV6-3 and TRBJ2-4; D uncertain. The CDR3 is 15 residues long. Germline values: CDR1 MNHEY, CDR2 SVGEGT. V lost 0 bases, J lost 8 bases, and 14 bases lay in between. The CDR3 DNA reads as TGTGCCAGCAGTTACTCTCTAGACGATAGAGACATTCAGTACTTC. As protein: CASSYSLDDRDIQYF.

This rearrangement joins TRBV5-4 to TRBJ1-1, with 9 bases matching TRBD1. CDR1 is SGHNT and CDR2 is YYREEE in the germline V gene (reference sequence). This CDR3 contains 15 residues. Losses at the gene ends were 4 bases for V and 2 bases for J; bases not matched to a gene: 6. The DNA of the CDR3 is TGTGCCAGCAGCACCCGGGACAGGGCAAACACTGAAGCTTTCTTT. Translated, it gives CASSTRDRANTEAFF.

The V and J genes are TRBV20-1 and TRBJ2-7; D gene unclear. This CDR3 contains 13 residues. CDR1 and CDR2 from the germline V gene are DFQATT and SNEGSKA (reference sequence). The V end lost 1 base, the J end lost 2 bases, and 9 bases lay between the germline ends. CDR3 region: CSARGTEPYEQYF. The DNA for the CDR3 is TGCAGTGCTAGAGGGACGGAACCCTACGAGCAGTACTTC.

In its sample, this clonotype was seen once. The V and J genes are TRBV5-6 and TRBJ2-7; D possibly uses TRBD1 or TRBD2 (5 bases each). Germline V gene lookup returns CDR1 SGHDT and CDR2 YYEEEE. Deletions cut 4 bases from V and 6 bases from J, with 20 bases between. This CDR3 has 15 amino acids. Written as DNA, the CDR3 is TGTGCCAGCAGCCCCCGGGGCGCCGGGTCCGTCGAGCAGTACGTC. Translated, it gives CASSPRGAGSVEQYV.

The chain couples TRBV7-9 to TRBJ2-7; D not certain. CDR3 size: 11 residues. Trimming stripped 7 bases from V and 3 bases from J, with 7 bases between. Germline loops: CDR1 SEHNR, CDR2 FQNEAQ (reference sequence). The chain's CDR3 is CASTHSYEQYF. In DNA form, the CDR3 reads TGTGCCAGCACCCACAGCTACGAGCAGTACTTC.

The chain employs TRBV12-3 or TRBV12-4 and TRBJ1-1, with a weak D call TRBD1 (5 bases). Trimming stripped 0 bases from V and 4 bases from J, with 12 bases between. This CDR3 has 15 residues. CDR3 DNA: TGTGCCAGCAGTTTAGCAGTTATGGGGCCCACTGAAGCTTTCTTT. Translating it yields CASSLAVMGPTEAFF.

The chain is built from TRBV7-9 and TRBJ2-1; TRBD2 might be the D (5 bases). This CDR3 is built from 16 residues. With 4 bases removed from V and 3 bases from J, the gap between germline ends came to 16 bases. Germline lookup yields CDR1 SEHNR and CDR2 FQNEAQ (reference sequence). The CDR3 region is CASSSPAGRHYNEQFF. The CDR3 nucleotides are TGTGCCAGCAGCTCTCCGGCGGGTCGCCACTACAATGAGCAGTTCTTC.

The V and J genes are TRBV5-1 and TRBJ2-3, with D tentatively TRBD1 (5 bases). The CDR3 has 14 residues. The ends were cut back, 0 bases at V and 4 bases at J, with 9 bases in the middle. The germline CDR1 and CDR2 sequences are SGHRS and YFSETQ. For the CDR3, the DNA is TGCGCCAGCAGCTTGGGGGGCTGGCCAGATACGCAGTATTTT. The encoded protein is CASSLGGWPDTQYF.

This chain connects TRBV25-1 to TRBJ2-1; 7 nucleotides line up with TRBD2. Losses at the gene ends were 6 bases for V and 9 bases for J; bases not matched to a gene: 8. Germline assignment: CDR1 MGHDK and CDR2 SYGVNS. The CDR3 sequence is 13 residues long. The chain's CDR3 is CASSHGTGGEQFF. The CDR3 DNA is TGTGCCAGCAGCCATGGGACGGGGGGTGAGCAGTTCTTC. The full variable domain, completed using reference TRBV25-1 and TRBJ2-1, is EADIYQTPRYLVIGTGKKITLECSQTMGHDKMYWYQQDPGMELHLIHYSYGVNSTEKGDLSSESTVSRIRTEHFPLTLESARPSHTSQYLCASSHGTGGEQFFGPGTRLTVL.

In regard to this clonotype: The junction shows a germline mismatch at one end, possibly a read error. The V call is TRBV7-9, the J call TRBJ1-1, with D possibly matching TRBD1 (5 bases). CDR1 SEHNR and CDR2 FQNEAQ come from the germline V gene (reference sequence). This CDR3 contains 15 residues. CDR3 nucleotides: TGTGCCAGCAGCTCCGCCCAGGGCATGAACACTGAAGTTTTCTTT. It is translated as CASSSAQGMNTEVFF.